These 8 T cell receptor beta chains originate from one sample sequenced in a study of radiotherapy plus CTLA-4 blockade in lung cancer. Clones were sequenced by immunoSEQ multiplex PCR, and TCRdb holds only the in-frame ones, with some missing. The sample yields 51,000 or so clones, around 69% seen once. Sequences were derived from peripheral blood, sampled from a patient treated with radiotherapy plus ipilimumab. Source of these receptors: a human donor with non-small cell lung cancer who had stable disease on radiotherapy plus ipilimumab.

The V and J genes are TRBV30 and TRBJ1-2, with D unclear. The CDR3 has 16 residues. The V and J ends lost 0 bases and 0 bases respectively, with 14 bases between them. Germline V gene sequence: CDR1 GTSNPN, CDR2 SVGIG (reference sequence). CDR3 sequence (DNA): TGTGCCTGGAGTGTTAGAGTCTGCAGGCCTAACTATGGCTACACCTTC. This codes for CAWSVRVCRPNYGYTF.

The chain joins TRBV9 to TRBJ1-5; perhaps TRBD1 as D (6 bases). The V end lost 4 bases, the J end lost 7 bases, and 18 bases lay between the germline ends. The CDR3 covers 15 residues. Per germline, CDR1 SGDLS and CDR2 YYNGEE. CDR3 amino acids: CASSPRPGAGQPQHF. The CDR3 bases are TGTGCCAGCAGCCCCCGACCGGGGGCGGGACAGCCCCAGCATTTT.

The CDR3 region has the DNA TGTGCCAGCTCACCTGGGGAAAATGAAAAACTGTTTTTT. Its protein product is CASSPGENEKLFF. J is TRBJ1-4 and V is TRBV18, with no clear D. The CDR3 runs to 13 residues. CDR1 is KGHSH, CDR2 LQKENI, per germline. The V end lost 3 bases, the J end lost 5 bases, and 7 bases lay between the germline ends.

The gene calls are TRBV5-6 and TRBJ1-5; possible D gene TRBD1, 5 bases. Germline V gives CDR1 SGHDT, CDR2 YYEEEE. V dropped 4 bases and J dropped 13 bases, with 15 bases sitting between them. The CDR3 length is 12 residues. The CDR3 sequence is CASSRGGGTQHF. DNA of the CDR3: TGTGCCAGCAGCCGGGGCGGAGGGACTCAGCATTTT.

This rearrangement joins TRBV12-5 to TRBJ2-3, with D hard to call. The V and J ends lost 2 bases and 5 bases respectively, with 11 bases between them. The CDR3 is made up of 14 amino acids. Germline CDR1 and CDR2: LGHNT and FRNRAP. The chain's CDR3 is CASGLMSPQDTQYF. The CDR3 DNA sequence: TGTGCTAGTGGTTTGATGTCCCCCCAAGATACGCAGTATTTT.

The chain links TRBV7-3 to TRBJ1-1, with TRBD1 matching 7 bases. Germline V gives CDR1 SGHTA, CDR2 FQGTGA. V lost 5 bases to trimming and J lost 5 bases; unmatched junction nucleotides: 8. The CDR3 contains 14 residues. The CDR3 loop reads CASSPSQGVTEAFF. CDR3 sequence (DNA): TGTGCCAGCAGCCCCTCGCAGGGGGTTACTGAAGCTTTCTTT.

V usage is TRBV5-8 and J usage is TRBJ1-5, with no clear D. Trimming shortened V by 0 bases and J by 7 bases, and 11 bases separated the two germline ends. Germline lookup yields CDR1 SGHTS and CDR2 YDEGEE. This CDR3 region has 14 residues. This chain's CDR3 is CASSLEGLRQPQHF. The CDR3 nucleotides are TGTGCCAGCAGCTTGGAGGGTTTGAGGCAGCCCCAGCATTTT.

The CDR3 bases are TGTGCCACCAGCCCAGGGAACTATGGCTACACCTTC. Amino acid sequence: CATSPGNYGYTF. V gene TRBV15 combines with J gene TRBJ1-2; TRBD1 is a possible D gene (5 bases). Trimming cost V 5 bases and J 2 bases, with 6 bases left between them. CDR1 is LNHNV and CDR2 is YYDKDF in the germline V gene (reference sequence). The CDR3 covers 12 residues.